This T cell receptor beta chain was obtained from a study of chemoradiotherapy in HPV16-positive cancers. Per germline, CDR1 SGHAT and CDR2 FQNNGV. The CDR3 covers 14 residues. V was clipped by 5 bases and J by 0 bases, with 10 bases between them. General observations from the study: Candidate HPV-specific clones and E7-related TCR motifs grew in tumor during treatment.

A note on this clone: Its antigen is still unknown.

Generated by immunoSEQ multiplex PCR, the TCRdb table keeps only in-frame clones and is missing some. In the table there are 17,000 or so clones, approximately 91% of which are singletons. The chain employs TRBV11-2 and TRBJ1-1; tentatively, D is TRBD1 (6 bases). The TCR was taken from a human donor with HPV-associated anogenital cancer. Sequenced here: blood, sampled from a patient who underwent chemoradiotherapy. The CDR3 coding sequence is TGTGCCAGCAGCCAGACAGGTGTGAACACTGAAGCTTTCTTT. Amino acids: CASSQTGVNTEAFF.